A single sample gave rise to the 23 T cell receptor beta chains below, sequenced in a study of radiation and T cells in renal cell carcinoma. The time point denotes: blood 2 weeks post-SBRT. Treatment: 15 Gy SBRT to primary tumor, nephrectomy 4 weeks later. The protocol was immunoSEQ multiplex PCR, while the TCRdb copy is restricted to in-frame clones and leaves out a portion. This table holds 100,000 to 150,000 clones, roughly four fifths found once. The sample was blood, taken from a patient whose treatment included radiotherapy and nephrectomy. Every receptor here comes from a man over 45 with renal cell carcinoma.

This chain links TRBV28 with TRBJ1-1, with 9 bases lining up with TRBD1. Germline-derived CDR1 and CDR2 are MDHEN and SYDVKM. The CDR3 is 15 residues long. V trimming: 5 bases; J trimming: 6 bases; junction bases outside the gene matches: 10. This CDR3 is CASSHTGTGLPEAFF. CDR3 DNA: TGTGCCAGCAGTCACACCGGGACAGGGCTCCCTGAAGCTTTCTTT.

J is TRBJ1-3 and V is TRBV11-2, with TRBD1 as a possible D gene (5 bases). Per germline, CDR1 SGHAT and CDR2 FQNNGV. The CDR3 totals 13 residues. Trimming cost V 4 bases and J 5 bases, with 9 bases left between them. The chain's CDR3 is CASSSGRRNTIYF. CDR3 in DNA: TGTGCCAGCAGCTCGGGACGGAGAAACACCATATATTTT. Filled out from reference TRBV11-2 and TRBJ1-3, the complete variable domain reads EAGVAQSPRYKIIEKRQSVAFWCNPISGHATLYWYQQILGQGPKLLIQFQNNGVVDDSQLPKDRFSAERLKGVDSTLKIQPAKLEDSAVYLCASSSGRRNTIYFGEGSWLTVV.

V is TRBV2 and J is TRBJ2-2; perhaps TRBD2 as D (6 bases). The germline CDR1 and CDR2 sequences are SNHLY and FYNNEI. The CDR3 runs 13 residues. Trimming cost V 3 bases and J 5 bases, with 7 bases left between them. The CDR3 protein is CASSEGGTGELFF. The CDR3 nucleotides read TGTGCCAGCAGTGAGGGGGGAACCGGGGAGCTGTTTTTT.

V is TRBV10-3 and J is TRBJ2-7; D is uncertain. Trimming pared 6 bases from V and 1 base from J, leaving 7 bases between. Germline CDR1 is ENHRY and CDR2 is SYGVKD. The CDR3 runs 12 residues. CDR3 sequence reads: CAISGNSYEQYF. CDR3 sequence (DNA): TGTGCCATCAGCGGAAATTCCTACGAGCAGTACTTC.

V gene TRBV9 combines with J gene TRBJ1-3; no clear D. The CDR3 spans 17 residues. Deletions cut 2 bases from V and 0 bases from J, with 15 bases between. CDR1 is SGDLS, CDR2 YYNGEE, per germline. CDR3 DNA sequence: TGTGCCAGCAGCGTGGGCGGCCAACTCCTCTCTGGAAACACCATATATTTT. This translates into CASSVGGQLLSGNTIYF. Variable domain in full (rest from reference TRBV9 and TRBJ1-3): DSGVTQTPKHLITATGQRVTLRCSPRSGDLSVYWYQQSLDQGLQFLIQYYNGEERAKGNILERFSAQQFPDLHSELNLSSLELGDSALYFCASSVGGQLLSGNTIYFGEGSWLTVV.

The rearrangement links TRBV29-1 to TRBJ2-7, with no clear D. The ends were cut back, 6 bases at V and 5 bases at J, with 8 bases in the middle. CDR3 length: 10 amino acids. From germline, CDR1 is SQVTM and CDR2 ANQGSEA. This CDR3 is CSVLVDEQYF. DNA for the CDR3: TGCAGCGTCCTTGTCGACGAGCAGTACTTC.

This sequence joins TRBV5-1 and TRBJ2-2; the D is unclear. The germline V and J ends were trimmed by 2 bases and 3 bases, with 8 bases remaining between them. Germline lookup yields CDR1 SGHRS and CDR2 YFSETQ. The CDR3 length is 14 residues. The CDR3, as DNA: TGCGCCAGCAGCTTACTACCGGACACCGGGGAGCTGTTTTTT. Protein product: CASSLLPDTGELFF.

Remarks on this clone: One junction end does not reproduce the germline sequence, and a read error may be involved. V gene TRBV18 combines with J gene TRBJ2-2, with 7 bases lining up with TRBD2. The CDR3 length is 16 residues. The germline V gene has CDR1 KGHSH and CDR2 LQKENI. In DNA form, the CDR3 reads TGTGCCAGCTCGCCACAAACTAGCGCGAACACCGGGGAGCTGTTTTTT. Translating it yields CASSPQTSANTGELFF.

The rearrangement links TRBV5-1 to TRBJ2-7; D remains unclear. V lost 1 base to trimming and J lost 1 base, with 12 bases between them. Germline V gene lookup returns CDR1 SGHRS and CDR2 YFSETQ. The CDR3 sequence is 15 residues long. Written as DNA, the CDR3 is TGCGCCAGCAGCTTGAATGACCCCGGATCCTACGAGCAGTACTTC. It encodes CASSLNDPGSYEQYF.

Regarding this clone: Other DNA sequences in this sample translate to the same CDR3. DNA for the CDR3: TGTGCCAGCAGTTACTCAAGGCTGAACACTGAAGCTTTCTTT. It codes for CASSYSRLNTEAFF. The chain is built from TRBV6-5 and TRBJ1-1; D unclear. The V and J ends lost 0 bases and 0 bases respectively, with 5 bases between them. Germline V lookup: CDR1 MNHEY, CDR2 SVGAGI. This CDR3 has 14 residues.

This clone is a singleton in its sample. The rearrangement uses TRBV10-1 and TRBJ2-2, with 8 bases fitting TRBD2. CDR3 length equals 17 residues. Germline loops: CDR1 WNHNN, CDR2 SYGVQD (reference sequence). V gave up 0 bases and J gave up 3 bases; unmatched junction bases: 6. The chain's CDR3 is CASSESLAGSDTGELFF. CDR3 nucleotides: TGCGCCAGCAGTGAGTCTCTAGCGGGTTCAGACACCGGGGAGCTGTTTTTT.

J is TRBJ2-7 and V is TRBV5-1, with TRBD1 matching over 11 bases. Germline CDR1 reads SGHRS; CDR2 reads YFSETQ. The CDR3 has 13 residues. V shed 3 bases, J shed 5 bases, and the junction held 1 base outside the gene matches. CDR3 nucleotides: TGCGCCAGCAGCTGGGGACAGGGGGACGAGCAGTACTTC. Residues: CASSWGQGDEQYF.

The CDR3, as DNA: TGTGCCAGCAGAGGGGGTGCTGAAGCTTTCTTT. Amino acid sequence: CASRGGAEAFF. The chain combines TRBV6-1 with TRBJ1-1, with a weak D call TRBD1 (6 bases). Germline assignment: CDR1 MNHNS and CDR2 SASEGT. Trimming removed 6 bases from V and 6 bases from J, with 8 bases in between. The CDR3 loop spans 11 amino acids.

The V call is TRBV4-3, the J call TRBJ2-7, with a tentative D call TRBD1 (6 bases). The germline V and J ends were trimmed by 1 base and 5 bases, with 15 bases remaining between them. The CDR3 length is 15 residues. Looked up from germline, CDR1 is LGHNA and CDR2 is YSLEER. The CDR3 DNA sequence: TGCGCCAGCAGCCAAGTTACGGCAGGGGTCGACGAGCAGTACTTC. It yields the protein CASSQVTAGVDEQYF.

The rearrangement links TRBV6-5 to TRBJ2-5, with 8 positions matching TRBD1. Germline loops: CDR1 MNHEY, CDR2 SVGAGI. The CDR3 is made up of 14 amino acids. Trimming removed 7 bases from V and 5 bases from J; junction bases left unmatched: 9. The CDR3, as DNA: TGTGCCAGCACCCCAGGGGGCTCATGGGAGACCCAGTACTTC. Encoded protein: CASTPGGSWETQYF.

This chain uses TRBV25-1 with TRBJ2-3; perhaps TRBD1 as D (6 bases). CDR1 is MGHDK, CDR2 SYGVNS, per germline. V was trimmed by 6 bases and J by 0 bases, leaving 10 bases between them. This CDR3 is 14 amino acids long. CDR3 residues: CASRHRESTDTQYF. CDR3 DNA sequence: TGTGCCAGCAGACACAGGGAGAGCACAGATACGCAGTATTTT.

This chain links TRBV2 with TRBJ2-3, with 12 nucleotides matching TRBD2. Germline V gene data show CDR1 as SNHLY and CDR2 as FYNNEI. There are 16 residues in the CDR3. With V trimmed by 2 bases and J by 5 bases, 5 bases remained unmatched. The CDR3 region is CASSEFLAGGQDTQYF. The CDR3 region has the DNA TGTGCCAGCAGTGAATTCCTAGCGGGGGGGCAAGATACGCAGTATTTT.

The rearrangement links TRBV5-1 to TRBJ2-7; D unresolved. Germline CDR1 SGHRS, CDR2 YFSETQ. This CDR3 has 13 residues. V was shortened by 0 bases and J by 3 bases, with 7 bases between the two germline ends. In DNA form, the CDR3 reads TGCGCCAGCAGCTTGGCCGCGCACTACGAGCAGTACTTC. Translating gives CASSLAAHYEQYF.

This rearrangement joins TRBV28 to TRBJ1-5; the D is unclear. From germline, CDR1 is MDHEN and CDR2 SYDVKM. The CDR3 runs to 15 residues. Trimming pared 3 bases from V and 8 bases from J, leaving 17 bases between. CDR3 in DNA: TGTGCCAGCAGTTTGCCACAACAAGCCGGGGAGCCCCAGCATTTT. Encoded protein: CASSLPQQAGEPQHF.

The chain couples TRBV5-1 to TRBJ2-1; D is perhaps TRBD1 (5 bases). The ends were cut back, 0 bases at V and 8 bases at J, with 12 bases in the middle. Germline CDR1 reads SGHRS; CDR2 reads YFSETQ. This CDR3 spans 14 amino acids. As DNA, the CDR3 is TGCGCCAGCAGCTTGGGTAGGGGTGGCGATGAGCAGTTCTTC. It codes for CASSLGRGGDEQFF.

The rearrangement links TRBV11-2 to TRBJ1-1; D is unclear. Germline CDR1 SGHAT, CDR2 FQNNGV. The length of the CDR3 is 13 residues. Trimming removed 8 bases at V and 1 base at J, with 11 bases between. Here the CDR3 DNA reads TGTGCCAGCGGGCGCAGTGGGAACACTGAAGCTTTCTTT. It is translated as CASGRSGNTEAFF. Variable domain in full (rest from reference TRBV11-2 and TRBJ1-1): EAGVAQSPRYKIIEKRQSVAFWCNPISGHATLYWYQQILGQGPKLLIQFQNNGVVDDSQLPKDRFSAERLKGVDSTLKIQPAKLEDSAVYLCASGRSGNTEAFFGQGTRLTVV.

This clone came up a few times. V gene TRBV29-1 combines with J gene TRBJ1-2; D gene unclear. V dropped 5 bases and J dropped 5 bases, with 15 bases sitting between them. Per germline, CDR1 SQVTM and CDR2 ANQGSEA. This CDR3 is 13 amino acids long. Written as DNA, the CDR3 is TGCAGCGTTTCAACAGCGAGGGCTTATGGCTACACCTTC. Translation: CSVSTARAYGYTF.

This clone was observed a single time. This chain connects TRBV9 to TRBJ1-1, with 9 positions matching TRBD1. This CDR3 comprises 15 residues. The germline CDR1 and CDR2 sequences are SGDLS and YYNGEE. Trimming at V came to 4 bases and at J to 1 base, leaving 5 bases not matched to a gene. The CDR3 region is CASSRLGQGNTEAFF. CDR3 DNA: TGTGCCAGCAGCCGACTGGGACAGGGGAACACTGAAGCTTTCTTT.